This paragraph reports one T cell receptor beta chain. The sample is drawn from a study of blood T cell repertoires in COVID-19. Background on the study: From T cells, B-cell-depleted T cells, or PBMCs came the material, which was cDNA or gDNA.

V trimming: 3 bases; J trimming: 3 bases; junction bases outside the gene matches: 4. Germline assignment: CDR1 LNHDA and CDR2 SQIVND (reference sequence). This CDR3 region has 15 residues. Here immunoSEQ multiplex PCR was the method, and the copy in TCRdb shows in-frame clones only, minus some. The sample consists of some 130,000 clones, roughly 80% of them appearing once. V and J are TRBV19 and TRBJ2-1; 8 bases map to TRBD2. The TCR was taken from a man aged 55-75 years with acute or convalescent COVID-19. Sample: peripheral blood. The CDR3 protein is CASSIGGLVYNEQFF. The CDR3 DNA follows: TGTGCCAGTAGTATTGGGGGACTAGTCTACAATGAGCAGTTCTTC.